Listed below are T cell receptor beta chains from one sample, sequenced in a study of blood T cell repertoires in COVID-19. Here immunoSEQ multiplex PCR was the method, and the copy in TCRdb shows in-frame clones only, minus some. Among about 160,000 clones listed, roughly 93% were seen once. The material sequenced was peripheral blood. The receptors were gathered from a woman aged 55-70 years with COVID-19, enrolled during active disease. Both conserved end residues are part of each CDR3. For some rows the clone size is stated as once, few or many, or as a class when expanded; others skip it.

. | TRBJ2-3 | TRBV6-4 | CASSGSGGATDTQYF
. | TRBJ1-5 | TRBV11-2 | CASSLAQGAQPQHF
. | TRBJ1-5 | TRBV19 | CASTPGQGVQPQHF
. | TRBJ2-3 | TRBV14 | CASSQRGDTQYF
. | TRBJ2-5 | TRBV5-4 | CASSPGAETQYF
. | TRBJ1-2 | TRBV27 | CASSSDRGPAYGYTF
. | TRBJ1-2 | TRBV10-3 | CAITGQGGDGYTF
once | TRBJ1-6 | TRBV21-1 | CASSKTRKDSPLHF
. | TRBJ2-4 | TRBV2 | CASTPGWLAKNIQYF
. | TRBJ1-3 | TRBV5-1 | CASSSEGVGGNTIYF
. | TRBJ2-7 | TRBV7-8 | CASKRARGSYEQYF
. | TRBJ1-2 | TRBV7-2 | CASSLAWAGTSGYTF
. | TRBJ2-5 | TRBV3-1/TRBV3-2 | CASSPPSRTLPGGWVETQYF
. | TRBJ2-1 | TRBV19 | CASTLRAGSYNEQFF
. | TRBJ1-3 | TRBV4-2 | CASSQREAGNTIYF
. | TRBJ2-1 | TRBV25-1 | CASREPGQYNEQFF
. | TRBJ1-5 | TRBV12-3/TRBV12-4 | CASSWTGIQPQHF
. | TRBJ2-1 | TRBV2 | CASSDRVQFF
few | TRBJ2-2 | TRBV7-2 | CASSFRTGGSGELFF
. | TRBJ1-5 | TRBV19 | CASSMVNEGQPQHF
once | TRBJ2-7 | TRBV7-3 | CASSQLPSYEQYF
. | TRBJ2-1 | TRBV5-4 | CASSLYVEVNEQFF
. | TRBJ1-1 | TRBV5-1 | CASSSGQVTEAFF
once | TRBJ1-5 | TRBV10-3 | CAISRTGLAGNQPQHF
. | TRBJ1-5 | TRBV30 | CAWSEGTGLYQPQHF
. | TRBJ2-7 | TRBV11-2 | CASSSTGLHEQYF
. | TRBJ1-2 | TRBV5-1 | CASSYVSGQGIHGYTF
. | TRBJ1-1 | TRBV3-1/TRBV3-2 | CASSRLGEAFF
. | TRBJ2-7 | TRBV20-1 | CSASGPRGSYEQYF
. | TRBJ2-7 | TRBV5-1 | CASSFGQGGSYEQYF
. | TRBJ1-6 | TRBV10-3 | CAISEGQGYNSPLHF
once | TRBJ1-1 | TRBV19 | CASSNTVNTEAFF
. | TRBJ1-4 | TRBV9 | CASSPRQTNEKLFF
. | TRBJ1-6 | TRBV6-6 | CASSQTRDRGYNSPLHF
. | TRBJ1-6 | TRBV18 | CASSSDRVTNSPLHF
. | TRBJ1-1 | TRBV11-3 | CASSPRGRNTEAFF
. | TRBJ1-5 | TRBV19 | CASSKTGGYQPQHF
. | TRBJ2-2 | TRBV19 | CASIDRGLPTGELFF
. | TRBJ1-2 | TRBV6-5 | CASSYSTGAYGYTF
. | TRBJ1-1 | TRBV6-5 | CASSYGGTEAFF
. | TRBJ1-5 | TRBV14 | CASSLPEGGTNNQPQHF
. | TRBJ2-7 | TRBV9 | CASSVDLGGAYEQYF
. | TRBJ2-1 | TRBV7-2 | CAIDSGGRDEQFF